What follows are 14 T cell receptor beta chains derived from one specimen sequenced in a study of cytomegalovirus exposure and HLA in healthy donors. A multiplex PCR was run with 60 Vbeta primers and 13 Jbeta primers. Profiling relied on immunoSEQ multiplex PCR, and the TCRdb table lists in-frame clones only, not all of them. Of fewer than 140,000 clones in the sample, about four fifths were seen once. The specimen was PBMCs. Receptors originate from a woman aged 45 to 65 in good health and CMV-seropositive.

J is TRBJ1-2 and V is TRBV10-3, with 8 bases that match TRBD1. The CDR3 sequence is 13 residues long. Per germline, CDR1 ENHRY and CDR2 SYGVKD. The junction had 5 bases not matched to a gene; V was cut back by 10 bases and J by 1 base. CDR3 sequence reads: CATWTGSNYGYTF. The CDR3 coding sequence is TGTGCCACTTGGACAGGGAGTAACTATGGCTACACCTTC.

The rearrangement links TRBV7-2 to TRBJ1-1, with 8 bases fitting TRBD1. Trimming cost V 0 bases and J 6 bases; bases outside gene matches: 6. This CDR3 has 15 residues. CDR1 and CDR2 from the germline V gene are SGHTA and FQGNSA. The CDR3 loop reads CASSLATGVQSEAFF. The CDR3 nucleotides read TGTGCCAGCAGCTTAGCGACAGGGGTCCAGTCTGAAGCTTTCTTT.

This chain joins TRBV6-5 and TRBJ1-1; D remains ambiguous. The CDR3 consists of 12 residues. Looked up from germline, CDR1 is MNHEY and CDR2 is SVGAGI. V was shortened by 6 bases and J by 3 bases, with 8 bases between the two germline ends. CDR3 bases: TGTGCCAGCAGCCCTGGAGACACTGAAGCTTTCTTT. Protein: CASSPGDTEAFF.

This rearrangement joins TRBV7-2 to TRBJ1-2, with D perhaps matching TRBD1 (5 bases). V gave up 5 bases and J gave up 7 bases, with 20 bases separating them. Germline V gene data show CDR1 as SGHTA and CDR2 as FQGNSA. This CDR3 has 15 amino acids. CDR3 nucleotides: TGTGCCAGCAGCCCGACCGGCAGGGCTCTTGGTGGCTACACCTTC. It codes for CASSPTGRALGGYTF. The whole variable domain, remainder taken from reference TRBV7-2 and TRBJ1-2, is GAGVSQSPSNKVTEKGKDVELRCDPISGHTALYWYRQSLGQGLEFLIYFQGNSAPDKSGLPSDRFSAERTGGSVSTLTIQRTQQEDSAVYLCASSPTGRALGGYTFGSGTRLTVV.

This clone was recorded only once. The junction departs from the called germline gene at one end, perhaps through a read error. The chain recombines TRBV7-9 with TRBJ2-5; TRBD2 is a possible D gene (7 bases). Germline assignment: CDR1 SEHNR and CDR2 FQNEAQ (reference sequence). This CDR3 region has 14 residues. CDR3 protein: CSSSLEGGRETQYF. CDR3 bases: TGTTCCAGCAGCTTAGAGGGGGGGCGAGAGACCCAGTACTTC.

The chain joins TRBV18 to TRBJ2-2; D gene uncertain. Trimming stripped 3 bases from V and 3 bases from J, with 11 bases between. The germline CDR1 and CDR2 sequences are KGHSH and LQKENI. This CDR3 region has 15 residues. The CDR3 is CASSPIYRDTGELFF. The CDR3 bases are TGTGCCAGCTCACCCATATACAGAGACACCGGGGAGCTGTTTTTT.

The gene calls are TRBV5-1 and TRBJ1-3, with D unclear. This CDR3 comprises 13 residues. The V end was cut by 4 bases, the J end by 0 bases, with 5 bases between. The germline V gene has CDR1 SGHRS and CDR2 YFSETQ. The CDR3 spells CASSTISGNTIYF. DNA of the CDR3: TGCGCCAGCAGCACAATCTCTGGAAACACCATATATTTT.

This sequence joins TRBV6-1 and TRBJ2-7; 7 nucleotides line up with TRBD1. Trimming took 11 bases from V and 3 from J; bases not matched to a gene: 13. Germline CDR1 reads MNHNS; CDR2 reads SASEGT. This CDR3 spans 14 amino acids. The CDR3 spells CASDRTGQLYEQYF. CDR3 coding DNA: TGTGCCTCCGACAGGACGGGACAGCTCTACGAGCAGTACTTC.

V is TRBV7-9 and J is TRBJ1-2, with D possibly matching TRBD1 (6 bases). CDR1 is SEHNR, CDR2 FQNEAQ, per germline (reference sequence). The CDR3 contains 13 residues. V lost 2 bases and J lost 7, with 11 bases in between. The CDR3 loop is CASSLSGDTGYTF. The CDR3 coding sequence is TGTGCCAGCAGCTTATCAGGGGATACTGGCTACACCTTC.

V gene TRBV6-6 combines with J gene TRBJ2-7, with D possibly being TRBD1 (7 bases). Trimming stripped 0 bases from V and 5 bases from J, with 11 bases between. This CDR3 contains 14 residues. Germline values: CDR1 MNHNY, CDR2 SVGAGI (reference sequence). The CDR3 region is CASSYSPRGDEQYF. The CDR3 region has the DNA TGTGCCAGCAGTTACTCCCCCAGGGGGGACGAGCAGTACTTC.

This rearrangement joins TRBV28 to TRBJ1-5; D possibly corresponds to TRBD1 (5 bases). In germline, CDR1 is MDHEN, CDR2 SYDVKM. The CDR3 consists of 16 residues. V was shortened by 10 bases and J by 0 bases, with 19 bases between the two germline ends. The CDR3: CATTVGGVNSNQPQHF. Written as DNA, the CDR3 is TGTGCCACGACAGTAGGAGGGGTTAATAGCAATCAGCCCCAGCATTTT. Looking up the rest from reference TRBV28 and TRBJ1-5 gives the full variable domain: DVKVTQSSRYLVKRTGEKVFLECVQDMDHENMFWYRQDPGLGLRLIYFSYDVKMKEKGDIPEGYSVSREKKERFSLILESASTNQTSMYLCATTVGGVNSNQPQHFGDGTRLSIL.

The chain links TRBV5-4 to TRBJ2-1, with TRBD2 matching 9 bases. Trimming at V came to 4 bases and at J to 5 bases, leaving 10 bases not matched to a gene. The germline V gene has CDR1 SGHNT and CDR2 YYREEE (reference sequence). The CDR3 covers 16 residues. CDR3 residues: CASSLVGRLADNEQFF. DNA of the CDR3: TGTGCCAGCAGCCTGGTAGGGAGACTAGCGGACAATGAGCAGTTCTTC.

This chain joins TRBV7-2 and TRBJ1-5, with 8 bases fitting TRBD1. The length of the CDR3 is 15 residues. Germline loops: CDR1 SGHTA, CDR2 FQGNSA. V gave up 6 bases and J gave up 7 bases; unmatched junction bases: 11. CDR3 in amino acids: CASRRQDRDGQPQHF. In nucleotides, the CDR3 is TGTGCCAGCAGAAGACAGGACAGGGACGGACAGCCCCAGCATTTT.

This chain's CDR3 is CASSVGGRGAPETQYF. The CDR3 DNA is TGTGCCAGCAGCGTAGGAGGGCGGGGGGCCCCTGAAACCCAGTACTTC. The chain carries TRBV9 and TRBJ2-5; TRBD2 matches 8 bases. This CDR3 region has 16 residues. The ends lost 0 bases at V and 8 bases at J; junction bases unmatched: 12. The germline CDR1 and CDR2 sequences are SGDLS and YYNGEE.